This TCR beta chain was documented in a study of blood T cell repertoires in COVID-19. Overall study context: Both acute and convalescent COVID-19 samples were obtained from the United States, Italy and Spain.

The method was immunoSEQ multiplex PCR; TCRdb's version includes in-frame clones alone and lacks a portion of them. The profile covers under 300,000 clones, with more than 75% appearing a single time and approximately 13% taken by the ten largest. This clone has a handful of counts. Per the germline V gene, CDR1 is SGHRS and CDR2 is YFSETQ. This CDR3 comprises 12 residues. V was clipped by 5 bases and J by 8 bases, with 13 bases between them. The gene calls are TRBV5-1 and TRBJ1-1, with a tentative D call TRBD1 (6 bases). The receptor comes from a man older than 75 with acute or convalescent COVID-19. Sequencing input: peripheral blood. CDR3 protein: CASRQGGAEAFF. Written as DNA, the CDR3 is TGCGCCAGCAGACAGGGAGGGGCCGAAGCTTTCTTT.